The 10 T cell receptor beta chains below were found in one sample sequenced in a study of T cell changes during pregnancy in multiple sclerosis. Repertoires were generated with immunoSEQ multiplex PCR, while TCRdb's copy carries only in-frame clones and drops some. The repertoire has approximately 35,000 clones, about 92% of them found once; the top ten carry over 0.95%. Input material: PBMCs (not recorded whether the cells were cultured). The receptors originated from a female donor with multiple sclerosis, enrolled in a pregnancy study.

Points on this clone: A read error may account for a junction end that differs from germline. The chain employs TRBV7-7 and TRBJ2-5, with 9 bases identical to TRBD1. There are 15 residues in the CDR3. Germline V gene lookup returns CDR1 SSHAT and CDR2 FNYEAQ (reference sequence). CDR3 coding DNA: TGTGCTAGCAGCTTAGGGACAGGGAATGGGGAGACCCAGTACTTC. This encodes CASSLGTGNGETQYF.

CDR3 in amino acids: CASSEARLAGLQETQYF. Written as DNA, the CDR3 is TGTGCCAGCAGTGAAGCGCGGCTAGCGGGTCTACAAGAGACCCAGTACTTC. The chain carries TRBV2 and TRBJ2-5; TRBD2 matches 8 bases. Germline CDR1 reads SNHLY; CDR2 reads FYNNEI. The CDR3 spans 17 residues. Trimming took 0 bases from V and 2 from J; bases not matched to a gene: 8.

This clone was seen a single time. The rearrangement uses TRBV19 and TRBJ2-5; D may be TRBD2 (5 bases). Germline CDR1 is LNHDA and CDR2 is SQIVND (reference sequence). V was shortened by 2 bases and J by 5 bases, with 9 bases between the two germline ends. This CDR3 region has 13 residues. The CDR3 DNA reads TGTGCCAGTAGTATAAGTGAGCGGGAGACCCAGTACTTC. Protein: CASSISERETQYF.

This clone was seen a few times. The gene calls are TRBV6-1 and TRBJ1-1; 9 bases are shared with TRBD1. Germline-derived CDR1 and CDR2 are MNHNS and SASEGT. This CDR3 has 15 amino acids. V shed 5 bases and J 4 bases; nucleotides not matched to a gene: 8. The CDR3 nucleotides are TGTGCCAGCAGTAGAAGGACAGGGGAGGGCACTGAAGCTTTCTTT. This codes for CASSRRTGEGTEAFF.

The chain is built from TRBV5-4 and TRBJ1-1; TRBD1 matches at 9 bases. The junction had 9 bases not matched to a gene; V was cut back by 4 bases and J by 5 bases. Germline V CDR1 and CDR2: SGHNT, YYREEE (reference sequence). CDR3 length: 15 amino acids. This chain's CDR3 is CASSRTGEGWTEAFF. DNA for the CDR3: TGTGCCAGCAGCCGGACAGGGGAAGGTTGGACTGAAGCTTTCTTT.

CDR3 loop: CASSLAGTSGRDTGELFF. In DNA, the CDR3 is TGCGCCAGCAGCTTGGCCGGGACTAGCGGGAGAGACACCGGGGAGCTGTTTTTT. The genes are TRBV5-1 and TRBJ2-2; 14 bases fit TRBD2. Germline V CDR1 and CDR2: SGHRS, YFSETQ. Germline trimming cut 0 bases from V and 3 bases from J; bases unmatched to any gene: 4. This CDR3 comprises 18 residues.

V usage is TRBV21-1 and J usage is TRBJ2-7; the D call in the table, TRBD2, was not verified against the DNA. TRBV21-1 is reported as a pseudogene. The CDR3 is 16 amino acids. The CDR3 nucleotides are TGTGCCAGCAGCCAACAGGAGACTAGGTCATCCTACGAGCAGTACTTC. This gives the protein CASSQQETRSSYEQYF.

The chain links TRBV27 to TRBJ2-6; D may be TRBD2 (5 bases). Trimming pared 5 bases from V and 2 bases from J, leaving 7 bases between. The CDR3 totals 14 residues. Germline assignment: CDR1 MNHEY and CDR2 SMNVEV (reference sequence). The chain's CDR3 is CASSEGAGANVLTF. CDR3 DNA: TGTGCCAGCAGTGAGGGAGCTGGGGCCAACGTCCTGACTTTC.

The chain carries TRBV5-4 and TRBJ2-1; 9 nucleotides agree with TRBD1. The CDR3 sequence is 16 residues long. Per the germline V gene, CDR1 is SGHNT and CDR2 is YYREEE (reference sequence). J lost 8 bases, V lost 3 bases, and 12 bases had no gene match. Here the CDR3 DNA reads TGTGCCAGCAGCTCGAGCCGGGACAGGGTACAGCATGAGCAGTTCTTC. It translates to CASSSSRDRVQHEQFF. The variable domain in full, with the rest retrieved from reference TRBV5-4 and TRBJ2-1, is ETGVTQSPTHLIKTRGQQVTLRCSSQSGHNTVSWYQQALGQGPQFIFQYYREEENGRGNFPPRFSGLQFPNYSSELNVNALELDDSALYLCASSSSRDRVQHEQFFGPGTRLTVL.

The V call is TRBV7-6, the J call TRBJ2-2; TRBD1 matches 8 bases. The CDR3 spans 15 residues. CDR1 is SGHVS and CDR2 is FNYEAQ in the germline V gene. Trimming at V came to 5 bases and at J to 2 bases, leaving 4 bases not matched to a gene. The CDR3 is CASSPGTGNTGELFF. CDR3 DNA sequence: TGTGCCAGCAGCCCAGGGACAGGAAACACCGGGGAGCTGTTTTTT.